The T cell receptor (beta chain) described here comes from a study of response to subunit inactivated influenza vaccine. TCRdb processed the RT-PCR reads anew with MiXCR; each CDR3 protein has one entry. The sample records about 310,000 distinct CDR3 sequences, roughly a fifth being singletons. Study observations and caveats: Every seasonal influenza vaccination brings in few new T cells, the authors suggested.

This clonotype was seen more than once but under ten times. No antigen is known for it. CDR3 length: 16 amino acids. Between the trimmed V and J ends, which lost 0 bases and 3 bases, there was a span of 14 bases. Germline values: CDR1 DFQATT, CDR2 SNEGSKA (reference sequence). The receptor's source is a man aged 45-69 years who received an inactivated influenza vaccine. This rearrangement joins TRBV20-1 to TRBJ2-2; the D gene is possibly TRBD2 (6 bases). Sequences were derived from PBMCs from blood, sampled approximately 20 months after vaccination. In DNA, the CDR3 is TGCAGTGCTAGAGATACGTTCGGCGGGGACACCGGGGAGCTGTTTTTT. Translating it yields CSARDTFGGDTGELFF.